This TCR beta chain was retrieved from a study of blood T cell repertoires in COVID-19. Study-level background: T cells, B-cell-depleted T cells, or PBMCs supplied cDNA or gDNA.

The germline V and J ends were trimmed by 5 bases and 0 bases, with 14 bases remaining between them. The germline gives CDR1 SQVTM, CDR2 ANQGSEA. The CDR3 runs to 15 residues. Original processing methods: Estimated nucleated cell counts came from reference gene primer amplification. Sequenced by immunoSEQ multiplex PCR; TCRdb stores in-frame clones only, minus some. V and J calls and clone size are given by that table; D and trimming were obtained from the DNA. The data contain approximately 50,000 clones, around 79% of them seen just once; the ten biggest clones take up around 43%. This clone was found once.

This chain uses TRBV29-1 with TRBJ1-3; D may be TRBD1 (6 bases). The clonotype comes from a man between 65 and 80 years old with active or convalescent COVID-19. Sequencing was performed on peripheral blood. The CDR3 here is CSVMLRDNSGNTIYF. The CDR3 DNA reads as TGCAGCGTTATGCTTCGGGACAACTCTGGAAACACCATATATTTT.